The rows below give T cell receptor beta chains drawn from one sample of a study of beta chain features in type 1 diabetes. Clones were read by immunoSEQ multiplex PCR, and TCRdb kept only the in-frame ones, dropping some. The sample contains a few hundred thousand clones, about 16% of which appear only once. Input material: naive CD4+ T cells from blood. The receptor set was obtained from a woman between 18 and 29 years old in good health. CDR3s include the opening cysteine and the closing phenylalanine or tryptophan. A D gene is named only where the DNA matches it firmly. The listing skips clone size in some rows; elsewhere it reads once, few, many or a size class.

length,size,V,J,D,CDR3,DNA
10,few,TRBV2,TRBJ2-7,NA,CASSVSGQYF,TGTGCCAGCAGTGTAAGCGGCCAGTACTTC
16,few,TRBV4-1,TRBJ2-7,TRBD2,CASSQEVGREVYEQYF,TGCGCCAGCAGCCAAGAGGTGGGGCGGGAGGTCTACGAGCAGTACTTC
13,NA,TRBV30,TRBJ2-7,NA,CAWSVGGTNEQYF,TGTGCCTGGAGTGTAGGGGGGACTAACGAGCAGTACTTC
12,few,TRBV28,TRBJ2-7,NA,CASSTSSYEQYF,TGTGCCAGCAGTACGAGCTCCTACGAGCAGTACTTC
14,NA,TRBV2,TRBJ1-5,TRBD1,CASSWNTGDQPQHF,TGTGCCAGCAGTTGGAACACAGGGGATCAGCCCCAGCATTTT
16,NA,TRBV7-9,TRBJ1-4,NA,CASSSSGTRRDEKLFF,TGTGCCAGCAGCTCCTCCGGGACACGAAGGGATGAAAAACTGTTTTTT
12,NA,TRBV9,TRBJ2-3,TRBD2,CASSVEREGQYF,TGTGCCAGCAGCGTAGAGCGGGAGGGGCAGTATTTT
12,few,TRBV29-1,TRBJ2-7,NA,CSGGGQHGEQYF,TGCAGCGGGGGGGGGCAGCATGGGGAGCAGTACTTC
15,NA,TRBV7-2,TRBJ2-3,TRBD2,CASIPGLGGTDTQYF,TGTGCCAGCATCCCTGGACTAGGGGGCACAGATACGCAGTATTTT
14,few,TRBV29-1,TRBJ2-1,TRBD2,CSVGGTSIYNEQFF,TGCAGCGTTGGTGGGACTAGCATCTACAATGAGCAGTTCTTC
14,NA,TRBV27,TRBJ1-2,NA,CASSSGADSYGYTF,TGTGCCAGCAGTTCAGGGGCAGATAGCTATGGCTACACCTTC
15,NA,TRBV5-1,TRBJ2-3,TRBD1,CASSPGQGWGDTQYF,TGCGCCAGCAGTCCGGGACAGGGCTGGGGAGATACGCAGTATTTT
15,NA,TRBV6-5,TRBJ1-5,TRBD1,CASSSRGLSNQPQHF,TGTGCCAGCAGCTCTAGGGGGCTTAGCAATCAGCCCCAGCATTTT
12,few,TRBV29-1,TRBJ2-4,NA,CSAGGGQNIQYF,TGCAGCGCTGGGGGGGGGCAGAACATTCAGTACTTC
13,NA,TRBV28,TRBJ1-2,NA,CASKLGGHYGYTF,TGTGCCAGCAAACTAGGAGGTCACTATGGCTACACCTTC
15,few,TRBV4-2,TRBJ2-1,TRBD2,CASSPGTSRYNEQFF,TGTGCCAGCAGCCCTGGGACTAGCCGGTACAATGAGCAGTTCTTC
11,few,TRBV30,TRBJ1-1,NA,CARRGNTEAFF,TGTGCCCGCAGGGGGAACACTGAAGCTTTCTTT
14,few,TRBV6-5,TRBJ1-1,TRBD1,CASTIDRGNTEAFF,TGTGCCAGCACCATAGACAGGGGGAACACTGAAGCTTTCTTT
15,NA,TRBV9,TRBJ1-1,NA,CASSVVPGRVTEAFF,TGTGCCAGCAGCGTAGTGCCAGGCAGGGTCACTGAAGCTTTCTTT
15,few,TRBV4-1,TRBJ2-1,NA,CASSQEGAAGPEQFF,TGCGCCAGCAGCCAAGAAGGGGCGGCAGGGCCGGAGCAGTTCTTC
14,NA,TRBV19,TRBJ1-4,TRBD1,CASSSGQGDEKLFF,TGTGCCAGTAGTAGCGGACAGGGCGATGAAAAACTGTTTTTT
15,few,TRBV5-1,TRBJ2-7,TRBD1,CASSPKGGRGYEQYF,TGCGCCAGCAGCCCAAAAGGGGGCCGTGGTTACGAGCAGTACTTC
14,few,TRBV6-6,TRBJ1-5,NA,CASSSGQSNQPQHF,TGTGCCAGCAGTTCTGGACAGAGCAATCAGCCCCAGCATTTT
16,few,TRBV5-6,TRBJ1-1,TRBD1,CASSLRPDRANTEAFF,TGTGCCAGCAGCTTGAGGCCGGACAGGGCGAACACTGAAGCTTTCTTT
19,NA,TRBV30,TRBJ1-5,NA,CAWSAAQFIGGNSNQPQHF,TGTGCCTGGAGTGCTGCACAATTCATCGGGGGGAATAGCAATCAGCCCCAGCATTTT
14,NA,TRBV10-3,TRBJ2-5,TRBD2,CAISESSGQETQYF,TGTGCCATCAGCGAATCTAGCGGACAAGAGACCCAGTACTTC
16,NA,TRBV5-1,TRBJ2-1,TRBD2,CASTLDGGSSYNEQFF,TGCGCCAGCACCCTAGATGGCGGGAGCTCCTACAATGAGCAGTTCTTC
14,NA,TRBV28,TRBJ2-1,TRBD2,CASSGGAGDFEQFF,TGTGCCAGCAGTGGGGGAGCGGGAGATTTTGAGCAGTTCTTC
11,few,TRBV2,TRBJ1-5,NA,CASRGPGAQHF,TGTGCCAGCAGGGGGCCGGGGGCCCAGCATTTT
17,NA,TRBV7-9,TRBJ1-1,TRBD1,CASSSGTGGPVRTEAFF,TGTGCCAGCAGCTCCGGGACAGGGGGCCCAGTTCGGACTGAAGCTTTCTTT
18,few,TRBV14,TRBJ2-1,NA,CASSSKSRKRSLYNEQFF,TGTGCCAGCAGCTCGAAATCTCGGAAGAGGTCTCTGTACAATGAGCAGTTCTTC
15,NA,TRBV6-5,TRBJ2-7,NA,CASSYSGGDSYEQYF,TGTGCCAGCAGTTACTCGGGTGGTGACTCTTACGAGCAGTACTTC
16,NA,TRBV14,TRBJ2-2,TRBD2,CASSHGLAGNTGELFF,TGTGCCAGCAGCCATGGACTAGCGGGTAACACCGGGGAGCTGTTTTTT
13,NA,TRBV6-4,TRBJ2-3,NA,CASSDQIADTQYF,TGTGCCAGCAGTGACCAGATCGCAGATACGCAGTATTTT
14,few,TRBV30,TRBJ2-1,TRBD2,CAWNAGVGFNEQFF,TGTGCCTGGAACGCGGGGGTGGGGTTCAATGAGCAGTTCTTC
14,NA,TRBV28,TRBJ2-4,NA,CASTDLLAKNIQYF,TGTGCCAGCACTGATTTACTAGCCAAAAACATTCAGTACTTC
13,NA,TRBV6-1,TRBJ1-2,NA,CASRLAVRHGYTF,TGTGCCAGCCGTTTGGCCGTCAGGCATGGCTACACCTTC
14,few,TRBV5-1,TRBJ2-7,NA,CASSLGAQVYEQYF,TGCGCCAGCAGCTTGGGTGCGCAGGTGTACGAGCAGTACTTC
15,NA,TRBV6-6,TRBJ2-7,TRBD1,CASSPRQGASYEQYF,TGTGCCAGCAGTCCCCGACAGGGGGCCTCCTACGAGCAGTACTTC
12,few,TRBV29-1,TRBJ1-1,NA,CSVVVLYTEAFF,TGCAGCGTTGTGGTACTCTACACTGAAGCTTTCTTT
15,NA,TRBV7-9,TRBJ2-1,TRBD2,CASSPGRSSYNEQFF,TGTGCCAGCAGCCCCGGGAGGAGCTCCTACAATGAGCAGTTCTTC